The clone carrying this T cell receptor (beta chain) occurred once. Its specificity is not known. The sample comes from a study of a mutant IDH1 vaccine in newly diagnosed glioma. Study information: There were roughly 60% males and around 40% females among treated patients, whose mean age was 40.4 years. Pretreatment consisted of radiotherapy, temozolomide, or both, with most receiving both. Study-wide results and caveats: Pseudoprogression appears to have had no connection to changes in top peripheral T cell clonotypes.

Time point specified: baseline, week 1 (first vaccination visit). The treatment denotes: pre-vaccination baseline after standard-of-care therapy. Astrocytomas found in donors were new, WHO grade 3 or 4, IDH1-mutant and ATRX-lost. Trimming took off 1 base at V and 2 bases at J, with 6 bases between the two ends. The V gene's germline CDR1 is LGHNA and CDR2 YSLEER. The CDR3 loop spans 15 amino acids. The data were produced by immunoSEQ multiplex PCR, yet TCRdb's version contains in-frame clones alone and is incomplete. The repertoire holds about 67,000 clones, with more than 70% as singletons. This sequence originates from a woman younger than 35 with glioma. Some clones in this sample may be carry-over from other donors' samples. The chain carries TRBV4-3 and TRBJ2-6; D perhaps matches TRBD1 (6 bases). This specimen consisted of peripheral blood mononuclear cells (PBMCs), obtained from a glioma patient treated with radiotherapy, temozolomide or both. The CDR3 sequence: CASSQGTAGANVLTF. CDR3 in DNA: TGCGCCAGCAGCCAAGGGACAGCTGGGGCCAACGTCCTGACTTTC.